This passage covers 23 T cell receptor beta chains from one sample sequenced in a study of blood T cell repertoires in COVID-19. Clones were sequenced by immunoSEQ multiplex PCR, and TCRdb holds only the in-frame ones, with some missing. The sample contains 200,000 or so clones, about 80% of which appear only once. The sequenced material came from PBMCs or T cells enriched from blood (not recorded which). The source is a man in his forties who had recovered from COVID-19.

This clone was seen a single time. One junction end does not reproduce the germline sequence, and a read error may be involved. The rearrangement uses TRBV5-6 and TRBJ1-2; a weak D match, TRBD1 (5 bases). Germline CDR1 SGHDT, CDR2 YYEEEE. This CDR3 contains 16 residues. CDR3 region: CASSNLPGGSKYGYTF. In DNA form, the CDR3 reads TGTGCCAGCAGCAACCTCCCGGGGGGGTCTAAGTATGGCTACACCTTC.

The J gene is TRBJ1-2, the V gene TRBV6-5; D remains ambiguous. The CDR3 covers 13 residues. CDR1 MNHEY and CDR2 SVGAGI come from the germline V gene. V was clipped by 6 bases and J by 4 bases, with 12 bases between them. CDR3 amino acids: CASRALNLYGYTF. The CDR3 DNA reads TGTGCCAGCAGAGCACTTAACCTCTATGGCTACACCTTC.

The V gene is TRBV2, the J gene TRBJ1-2; 8 bases align to TRBD1. The V segment lost 6 bases and the J segment 12 bases; nucleotides outside the gene matches: 9. This CDR3 region has 12 residues. Germline values: CDR1 SNHLY, CDR2 FYNNEI. This CDR3 reads CASSDRDRSNTF. The CDR3 nucleotides are TGTGCCAGCAGCGACCGGGACAGGTCGAACACCTTC.

This chain connects TRBV19 to TRBJ1-5; D might be TRBD1 (5 bases). Trimming stripped 6 bases from V and 7 bases from J, with 16 bases between. The CDR3 is made up of 14 amino acids. From germline, CDR1 is LNHDA and CDR2 SQIVND (reference sequence). Written as DNA, the CDR3 is TGTGCCAGTAGGCACCAGGGAAGCGAGCAGCCCCAGCATTTT. The encoded protein is CASRHQGSEQPQHF.

This chain uses TRBV27 with TRBJ2-1; D gene unclear. V was clipped by 3 bases and J by 4 bases, with 13 bases between them. Germline V gene lookup returns CDR1 MNHEY and CDR2 SMNVEV (reference sequence). This CDR3 is built from 15 residues. The CDR3 sequence: CASSFAWALYNEQFF. The CDR3 DNA reads as TGTGCCAGCAGTTTTGCTTGGGCCCTGTACAATGAGCAGTTCTTC.

The chain carries TRBV11-2 and TRBJ2-3, with a weak D call TRBD2 (6 bases). Per the germline V gene, CDR1 is SGHAT and CDR2 is FQNNGV. The V end lost 5 bases, the J end lost 6 bases, and 12 bases lay between the germline ends. This CDR3 comprises 13 residues. CDR3 sequence: CASSLGTRDTQYF. In nucleotides, the CDR3 is TGTGCCAGCAGCCTGGGGACTCGGGATACGCAGTATTTT.

This rearrangement joins TRBV28 to TRBJ2-5; 9 bases agree with TRBD2. Per the germline V gene, CDR1 is MDHEN and CDR2 is SYDVKM. J was trimmed by 5 bases and V by 4 bases; bases with no gene match: 11. The CDR3 covers 16 residues. The CDR3, as DNA: TGTGCCAGCAGTTCCCGAGGTGGCGGGGGGGTGGAGACCCAGTACTTC. Protein sequence: CASSSRGGGGVETQYF.

The V and J genes are TRBV2 and TRBJ2-5; D ambiguous. This CDR3 region has 10 residues. The germline CDR1 and CDR2 sequences are SNHLY and FYNNEI. Trimming took off 10 bases at V and 3 bases at J, with 6 bases between the two ends. Here the CDR3 DNA reads TGTGCCACGTTTAAAGAGACCCAGTACTTC. This encodes CATFKETQYF.

V gene TRBV6-5 combines with J gene TRBJ2-2; D is uncertain. Trimming took 3 bases from V and 3 from J, leaving 8 bases between them. Germline lookup yields CDR1 MNHEY and CDR2 SVGAGI. The CDR3 spans 14 residues. The CDR3 DNA is TGTGCCAGCAGTTATCGCCGGGACACCGGGGAGCTGTTTTTT. Protein: CASSYRRDTGELFF.

This chain uses TRBV20-1 with TRBJ1-2; the D is unclear. V lost 0 bases, J lost 10 bases, and 9 bases lay in between. CDR1 is DFQATT, CDR2 SNEGSKA, per germline (reference sequence). The CDR3 length is 11 residues. This CDR3 reads CSAREVGLYTF. The DNA for the CDR3 is TGCAGTGCTAGAGAGGTCGGACTCTACACCTTC.

The rearrangement links TRBV19 to TRBJ1-6; perhaps TRBD1 as D (6 bases). CDR3 length: 16 residues. The V gene lost 3 bases and the J gene lost 2 bases, with 11 bases spanning the gap. Germline V gene data show CDR1 as LNHDA and CDR2 as SQIVND (reference sequence). The CDR3 DNA sequence: TGTGCCAGTAGTATGTCAGGGGTTGCCTATAATTCACCCCTCCACTTT. As protein: CASSMSGVAYNSPLHF.

This chain joins TRBV1 and TRBJ2-7; the tabulated D call, TRBD1, remains unverified against the DNA. TRBV1 is a pseudogene. The CDR3 has 14 residues. DNA of the CDR3: TGCACCAGCAGCCAAGGAGGGGGTATATTCGAGCAGTACTTC. This gives the protein CTSSQGGGIFEQYF.

This chain connects TRBV18 to TRBJ2-5; maybe TRBD1 (6 bases). Trimming pared 0 bases from V and 2 bases from J, leaving 10 bases between. CDR1 KGHSH and CDR2 LQKENI come from the germline V gene. This CDR3 is 15 amino acids long. The CDR3 DNA sequence: TGTGCCAGCTCACCACCGGCCGGACAGCAAGAGACCCAGTACTTC. Translating gives CASSPPAGQQETQYF. The full variable domain, rest sourced from reference TRBV18 and TRBJ2-5, is NAGVMQNPRHLVRRRGQEARLRCSPMKGHSHVYWYRQLPEEGLKFMVYLQKENIIDESGMPKERFSAEFPKEGPSILRIQQVVRGDSAAYFCASSPPAGQQETQYFGPGTRLLVL.

This clone appeared a few times. This chain links TRBV14 with TRBJ1-6; 9 positions match TRBD1. V dropped 3 bases and J dropped 8; count of bases not matched to a gene: 5. Looked up from germline, CDR1 is SGHDN and CDR2 is FVKESK. This CDR3 contains 15 residues. The CDR3, as DNA: TGTGCCAGCAGCCAGCCGGGACAGGGTCATTCACCCCTCCACTTT. It yields the protein CASSQPGQGHSPLHF.

This chain's CDR3 is CASSQDSNVLAQHF. The DNA for the CDR3 is TGTGCCAGCAGCCAAGATAGTAACGTTTTGGCCCAGCATTTT. The chain recombines TRBV3-1 (or the pseudogene TRBV3-2) with TRBJ1-5; D is undetermined. The V end lost 0 bases, the J end lost 11 bases, and 14 bases lay between the germline ends. The germline gives CDR1 LGHDT, CDR2 YNNKEL (reference sequence). There are 14 residues in the CDR3.

The rearrangement joins TRBV20-1 to TRBJ2-3; 9 bases are a match to TRBD2. CDR3 length: 14 amino acids. The V gene end was trimmed by 6 bases and the J gene end by 5 bases; junction bases not matched to a gene: 9. Germline V gives CDR1 DFQATT, CDR2 SNEGSKA (reference sequence). CDR3 nucleotide sequence: TGCAGTGCGAGTAAAGCGGGGGGAGAAGATACGCAGTATTTT. This encodes CSASKAGGEDTQYF.

A single count supports this clone. The V and J genes are TRBV5-6 and TRBJ1-1, with D possibly being TRBD1 (5 bases). Germline CDR1 and CDR2: SGHDT and YYEEEE. V shed 0 bases and J shed 0 bases, with 12 bases lying between them. The CDR3 is made up of 16 amino acids. The CDR3 protein is CASSLVTESLNTEAFF. In nucleotides, the CDR3 is TGTGCCAGCAGCTTGGTGACAGAGAGCTTGAACACTGAAGCTTTCTTT.

This chain uses TRBV6-8 with TRBJ2-5, with 10 bases matching TRBD2. V lost 4 bases and J lost 0; bases outside the gene matches: 5. Germline CDR1 and CDR2: MNHGY and SAAAGT. The CDR3 is 16 residues long. CDR3 residues: CASSSASGGYQETQYF. The CDR3 DNA reads as TGTGCCAGCAGTTCGGCTAGCGGGGGTTACCAAGAGACCCAGTACTTC.

CDR3 sequence: CASSIGRGTYGYTF. For the CDR3, the DNA is TGTGCCAGTAGTATCGGGAGAGGGACCTATGGCTACACCTTC. This chain links TRBV19 with TRBJ1-2; weak D call: TRBD1 (5 bases). The CDR3 length is 14 residues. Trimming took off 3 bases at V and 4 bases at J, with 12 bases between the two ends. The germline V gene has CDR1 LNHDA and CDR2 SQIVND (reference sequence).

V usage is TRBV3-1 (or the pseudogene TRBV3-2) and J usage is TRBJ2-2; TRBD2 agrees at 10 bases. J lost 6 bases, V lost 5 bases, and 6 bases had no gene match. This CDR3 has 15 residues. Germline assignment: CDR1 LGHDT and CDR2 YNNKEL (reference sequence). CDR3 sequence: CASSAIAGGPGELFF. In DNA, the CDR3 is TGTGCCAGCAGCGCTATAGCGGGGGGCCCCGGGGAGCTGTTTTTT.

Points on this clone: This CDR3 is also generated by other DNA sequences in the sample. This sequence joins TRBV5-1 and TRBJ1-2; the match to TRBD1 covers 10 bases. This CDR3 has 14 amino acids. The V gene's germline CDR1 is SGHRS and CDR2 YFSETQ. V shed 4 bases and J 2 bases; nucleotides not matched to a gene: 2. The CDR3 DNA reads TGCGCCAGCAGCCCGGGACAGGGGAACTATGGCTACACCTTC. It translates to CASSPGQGNYGYTF.

This chain connects TRBV30 to TRBJ1-1, with 7 bases that match TRBD1. With V trimmed by 5 bases and J by 2 bases, 5 bases remained unmatched. Germline V gene sequence: CDR1 GTSNPN, CDR2 SVGIG (reference sequence). CDR3 size: 13 residues. CDR3 sequence reads: CAWGGQANTEAFF. The CDR3 nucleotides are TGTGCCTGGGGAGGACAGGCTAACACTGAAGCTTTCTTT.

V and J are TRBV11-2 and TRBJ1-2; D remains ambiguous. Trimming took off 4 bases at V and 4 bases at J, with 16 bases between the two ends. The germline gives CDR1 SGHAT, CDR2 FQNNGV. This CDR3 is 15 amino acids long. CDR3 sequence (DNA): TGTGCCAGCAGCTCGTTACAGTCCCGGCGCTATGGCTACACCTTC. This gives the protein CASSSLQSRRYGYTF.